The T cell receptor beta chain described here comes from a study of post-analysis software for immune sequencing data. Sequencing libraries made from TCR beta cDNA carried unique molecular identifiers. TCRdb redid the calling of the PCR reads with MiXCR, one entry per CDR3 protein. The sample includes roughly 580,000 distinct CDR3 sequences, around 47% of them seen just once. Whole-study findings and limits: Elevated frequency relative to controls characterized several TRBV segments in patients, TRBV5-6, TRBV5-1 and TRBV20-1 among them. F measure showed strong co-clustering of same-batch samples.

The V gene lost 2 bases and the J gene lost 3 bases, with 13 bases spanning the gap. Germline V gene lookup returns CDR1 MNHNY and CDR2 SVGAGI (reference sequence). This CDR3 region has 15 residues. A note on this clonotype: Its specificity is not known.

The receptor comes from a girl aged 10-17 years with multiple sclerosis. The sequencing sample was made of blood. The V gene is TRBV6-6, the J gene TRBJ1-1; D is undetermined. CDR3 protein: CASSYPEGDYTEAFF. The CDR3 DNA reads TGTGCCAGCAGTTACCCGGAGGGAGATTACACTGAAGCTTTCTTT.